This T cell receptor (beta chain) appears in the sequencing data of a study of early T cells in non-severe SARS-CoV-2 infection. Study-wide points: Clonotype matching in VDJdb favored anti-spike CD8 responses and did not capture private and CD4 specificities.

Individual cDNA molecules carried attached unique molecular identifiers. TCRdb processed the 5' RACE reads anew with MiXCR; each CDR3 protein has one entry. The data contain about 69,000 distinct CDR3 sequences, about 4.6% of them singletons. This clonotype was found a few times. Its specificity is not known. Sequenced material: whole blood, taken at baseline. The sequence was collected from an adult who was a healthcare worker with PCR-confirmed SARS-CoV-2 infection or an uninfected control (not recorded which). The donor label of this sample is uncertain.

The CDR3 nucleotides are TGCAGTGTCAGGGTCAGAGACTACGAGCAGTACTTC. It yields the protein CSVRVRDYEQYF. This sequence joins TRBV20-1 and TRBJ2-7, with D maybe TRBD1 (5 bases). This CDR3 is built from 12 residues. V was clipped by 7 bases and J by 3 bases, with 13 bases between them. The germline gives CDR1 DFQATT, CDR2 SNEGSKA (reference sequence).